The next 17 T cell receptor beta chains were all read from a single sample in a study of CD8+ T cells in alopecia areata. TCR sequencing used cDNA made by reverse transcription of extracted RNA. Assay used: immunoSEQ multiplex PCR; TCRdb lists only in-frame clones, some missing. The table shows roughly 32,000 clones, with approximately 60% occurring only once. The sample consisted of NKG2D-high CD8+ T cells sorted from blood. These receptors were obtained from a human donor with alopecia areata.

The rearrangement links TRBV5-1 to TRBJ2-3, with 8 bases fitting TRBD1. Germline V gives CDR1 SGHRS, CDR2 YFSETQ. The J segment lost 4 bases and the V segment lost 4 bases, leaving 8 bases of the junction unmatched. CDR3 length: 15 residues. The CDR3 loop reads CASSPGQGGADTQYF. The CDR3 DNA reads as TGCGCCAGCAGCCCCGGACAGGGAGGAGCAGATACGCAGTATTTT.

This chain uses TRBV5-5 with TRBJ2-7; D call uncertain. This CDR3 spans 14 amino acids. Per the germline V gene, CDR1 is SGHKS and CDR2 is YYEKEE (reference sequence). Between the trimmed V and J ends, which lost 0 bases and 1 base, there was a span of 8 bases. Here the CDR3 DNA reads TGTGCCAGCAGCTTGGCACACAGTTCCTACGAGCAGTACTTC. This gives the protein CASSLAHSSYEQYF.

The CDR3 sequence is CASSQATGWYEQYF. In DNA form, the CDR3 reads TGCGCCAGCAGCCAAGCGACAGGGTGGTACGAGCAGTACTTC. The chain uses TRBV4-1 and TRBJ2-7, with 7 bases lining up with TRBD1. V lost 1 base to trimming and J lost 4 bases; unmatched junction nucleotides: 4. This CDR3 spans 14 amino acids. Germline V CDR1 and CDR2: MGHRA, YSYEKL.

The chain combines TRBV10-3 with TRBJ2-7; D possibly uses TRBD1 or TRBD2 (5 bases each). From germline, CDR1 is ENHRY and CDR2 SYGVKD. The CDR3 runs 14 residues. Trimming took off 10 bases at V and 6 bases at J, with 22 bases between the two ends. The CDR3, as DNA: TGTGCCACCTCAGGGACCGACCAGAACTCCGAGCAGTACTTC. Amino acids: CATSGTDQNSEQYF.

This clone was detected only once. V is TRBV28 and J is TRBJ1-1, with no clear D. The germline CDR1 and CDR2 sequences are MDHEN and SYDVKM. The CDR3 covers 12 residues. Trimming removed 0 bases from V and 8 bases from J, with 7 bases in between. CDR3 DNA: TGTGCCAGCAGTTTATGGGTGGGAGAAGCTTTCTTT. Translation gives CASSLWVGEAFF.

In regard to this clone: Germline and junction disagree at one end, which may indicate a read error. The chain combines TRBV4-2 with TRBJ1-5; 7 bases map to TRBD1. Germline CDR1 reads LGHNA; CDR2 reads YNFKEQ. The CDR3 is 15 amino acids. The CDR3 sequence is CASSEDGRGYQPQHF. DNA of the CDR3: TGTGCCAGCAGCGAAGACGGCAGGGGGTATCAGCCCCAGCATTTT.

This rearrangement joins TRBV5-4 to TRBJ2-3; 11 nucleotides align to TRBD2. Per the germline V gene, CDR1 is SGHNT and CDR2 is YYREEE (reference sequence). This CDR3 comprises 20 residues. V lost 2 bases to trimming and J lost 0 bases; unmatched junction nucleotides: 14. For the CDR3, the DNA is TGTGCCAGCAGCTTCCTGACTAGCGGGAACAGACCATCTAGCACAGATACGCAGTATTTT. Residues: CASSFLTSGNRPSSTDTQYF.

In this sample, this clone turned up a few times. The chain is built from TRBV28 and TRBJ2-7; maybe TRBD2 (6 bases). The length of the CDR3 is 15 residues. Between the trimmed V and J ends, which lost 2 bases and 2 bases, there was a span of 13 bases. CDR1 MDHEN and CDR2 SYDVKM come from the germline V gene. CDR3 nucleotide sequence: TGTGCCAGCAGTTTAATGGCGGGGATGACCTACGAGCAGTACTTC. It is translated as CASSLMAGMTYEQYF.

The chain joins TRBV4-1 to TRBJ2-3, with 7 nucleotides matching TRBD2. The CDR3 is 17 residues long. The V gene's germline CDR1 is MGHRA and CDR2 YSYEKL. Unmatched junction bases numbered 6, after V lost 0 bases and J lost 0 bases. CDR3 sequence reads: CASSQDSGRMSTDTQYF. As DNA, the CDR3 is TGCGCCAGCAGCCAAGATAGCGGGCGGATGAGCACAGATACGCAGTATTTT.

Concerning this clone: The junction does not match germline at one end; this may be a read error. The chain is built from TRBV11-2 and TRBJ2-7; 9 bases are shared with TRBD2. The germline V gene has CDR1 SGHAT and CDR2 FQNNGV. This CDR3 contains 14 residues. The DNA of the CDR3 is TGTGCCAGCAGATTAGCGGGAGCAACCTACGAGCAGTACTTC. The encoded protein is CASRLAGATYEQYF.

As concerns this clone: One end of the junction is discordant with germline, which a read error may explain. In the same sample, other DNA sequences code for this CDR3. The chain employs TRBV5-1 and TRBJ2-7; D might be TRBD1 or TRBD2, each matching 5 bases. The CDR3 spans 13 residues. Germline CDR1 SGHRS, CDR2 YFSETQ. The CDR3 region is CASSFGTAYEQYF. CDR3 DNA sequence: TGCGCCAGCAGCTTCGGGACGGCCTACGAGCAGTACTTT.

V usage is TRBV5-1 and J usage is TRBJ2-7, with TRBD1 identical over 9 bases. Germline V gives CDR1 SGHRS, CDR2 YFSETQ. The CDR3 extends over 14 amino acids. J gave up 4 bases and V 4 bases, and 6 bases lay outside the gene matches. For the CDR3, the DNA is TGCGCCAGCAGCCAGGACAGGGGCGGATACGAGCAGTACTTC. Its protein is CASSQDRGGYEQYF.

This sequence joins TRBV2 and TRBJ1-2, with TRBD1 matching 9 bases. CDR1 is SNHLY, CDR2 FYNNEI, per germline. V dropped 6 bases and J dropped 4; count of bases not matched to a gene: 18. This CDR3 is 18 amino acids long. CDR3 nucleotide sequence: TGTGCCAGCAGGCCCTCCGGGGGACAGGGTCGCCTCGTCTATGGCTACACCTTC. Translated: CASRPSGGQGRLVYGYTF.

Here the CDR3 reads CASSTTSGGANEQFF. CDR3 bases: TGTGCCAGTAGTACCACTAGCGGGGGGGCTAATGAGCAGTTCTTC. The chain links TRBV19 to TRBJ2-1; 13 bases map to TRBD2. The J segment lost 7 bases and the V segment lost 4 bases, leaving 4 bases of the junction unmatched. The CDR3 is 15 residues long. Germline CDR1 LNHDA, CDR2 SQIVND (reference sequence).

The V gene is TRBV7-9, the J gene TRBJ2-1, with TRBD1 matching over 7 bases. The CDR3 sequence is 14 residues long. The germline V gene encodes CDR1 SEHNR and CDR2 FQNEAQ (reference sequence). V gave up 7 bases and J gave up 5 bases; unmatched junction bases: 8. CDR3 bases: TGTGCCAGCACACAGGGACAGCACAACAATGAGCAGTTCTTC. It specifies CASTQGQHNNEQFF. The complete variable domain, with remaining parts taken from reference TRBV7-9 and TRBJ2-1, reads DTGVSQNPRHKITKRGQNVTFRCDPISEHNRLYWYRQTLGQGPEFLTYFQNEAQLEKSRLLSDRFSAERPKGSFSTLEIQRTEQGDSAMYLCASTQGQHNNEQFFGPGTRLTVL.

The CDR3 sequence is CASGTPGPNEQFF. The DNA for the CDR3 is TGCGCCAGCGGAACGCCGGGGCCAAATGAGCAGTTCTTC. The chain carries TRBV10-2 and TRBJ2-1; D assignment may be TRBD1 or TRBD2 (5 bases each). The CDR3 is made up of 13 amino acids. Germline V lookup: CDR1 WSHSY, CDR2 SAAADI. The V end lost 8 bases, the J end lost 7 bases, and 15 bases lay between the germline ends.

The chain employs TRBV29-1 and TRBJ1-2; 8 positions match TRBD1. The CDR3 covers 13 residues. V shed 3 bases and J 4 bases; nucleotides not matched to a gene: 4. Germline V CDR1 and CDR2: SQVTM, ANQGSEA. The CDR3 here is CSVDDRGGYGYTF. The CDR3 coding sequence is TGCAGCGTTGACGACAGGGGAGGCTATGGCTACACCTTC. Full variable domain (missing parts from reference TRBV29-1 and TRBJ1-2): SAVISQKPSRDICQRGTSLTIQCQVDSQVTMMFWYRQQPGQSLTLIATANQGSEATYESGFVIDKFPISRPNLTFSTLTVSNMSPEDSSIYLCSVDDRGGYGYTFGSGTRLTVV.